The present T cell receptor beta chain was sequenced within a study of T cell responses to AZD1222 COVID-19 vaccine. General study points: AZD1222 recipients seropositive at baseline numbered only 5 or 6.

Trimming took 2 bases from V and 1 from J; bases not matched to a gene: 4. Germline values: CDR1 MGHDK, CDR2 SYGVNS. The CDR3 is 15 amino acids. Points on this clone: Antigen unknown.

Profiling relied on immunoSEQ multiplex PCR, and the TCRdb table lists in-frame clones only, not all of them. Here the sample spans 78,000 or so clones, around 81% being singletons. It was second doses at about 4 or about 12 weeks that were pooled. The receptor's source is an adult who received the AZD1222 COVID-19 vaccine. The chain links TRBV25-1 to TRBJ2-5; 7 bases are shared with TRBD1. The source material was peripheral blood, sampled 28 days after the second AZD1222 dose. The CDR3 region has the DNA TGTGCCAGCAGTGAAACCGGGGACAGCCAAGAGACCCAGTACTTC. Protein product: CASSETGDSQETQYF.